The T cell receptor (beta chain) under discussion was sequenced for a study of T cell responses to AZD1222 COVID-19 vaccine. The study's findings and limits: Across the whole spike, CD4 TCRs peaked at regions 160-218 and 743-854. It should be noted that donors were predominantly white British and more often female, and clonal diversity was possibly underestimated. There were repertoire samples only from the period after the peak T cell response.

Assay: immunoSEQ multiplex PCR; the TCRdb copy retains only in-frame clones and omits some. This table has about 90,000 clones, over 75% appearing once. This clone was observed a single time. Its antigen is still unknown. The CDR3 has 11 amino acids. CDR1 is SGDLS and CDR2 is YYNGEE in the germline V gene. Trimming left V 0 bases short and J 5 bases short, with 1 base between. This TCR was recovered from an adult in good health. The genes are TRBV9 and TRBJ2-3; D not resolved. This specimen consisted of peripheral blood, obtained on day 0 of AZD1222 vaccination. CDR3 amino acids: CASSVEDTQYF. The CDR3 DNA is TGTGCCAGCAGCGTAGAAGATACGCAGTATTTT.